There are a few counts of the clone carrying this T cell receptor (beta chain). Its antigen is not known. This entry belongs to a study of beta chain features in type 1 diabetes. V dropped 4 bases and J dropped 0 bases, with 15 bases sitting between them. The CDR3 covers 16 residues. CDR1 is ENHRY and CDR2 is SYGVKD in the germline V gene. Study observations and caveats: Type 1 diabetes patients showed a moderate but significant shortening of TCRB CDR3s in all four CD4+ subsets.

Expressed TCRB transcripts were sequenced after all isolated RNA was converted to cDNA. Several million reads on average were seen across naive, central memory and regulatory T cell samples. Using immunoSEQ multiplex PCR, the repertoire was profiled, and TCRdb retains in-frame clones only, with some absent. Counted here are under 130,000 clones, about 26% occurring once; the ten biggest clones make up roughly 0.5%. This clonotype originated in a woman aged 18-29 years with type 1 diabetes. The chain carries TRBV10-3 and TRBJ1-2, with D possibly TRBD1 on 6 matching bases. Sequencing was performed on central memory CD4+ T cells from blood. DNA of the CDR3: TGTGCCATCAGTGCGTCGGGGGCTGCAGCTAACTATGGCTACACCTTC. This codes for CAISASGAAANYGYTF.